A selection of T cell receptor beta chains follows, all from one sample in a study of shared clonotypes between healthy human individuals. TCRdb's table, derived via immunoSEQ multiplex PCR, lists solely in-frame clones and lacks some. The sample carries over a million clones, around 78% recorded once. The sample taken for sequencing was memory CD4+ T cells from PBMCs. All receptors derive from a man aged 18 to 30 in good health. Some clones in this sample may be carry-over from other donors' samples. Both conserved end residues are part of each CDR3. D genes are given only for firm matches. The listing skips clone size in some rows; elsewhere it reads once, few, many or a size class.

j_call	cdr3_length	v_call	d_call	clone_size	cdr3_aa	cdr3_nt
TRBJ2-7	16	TRBV2	TRBD2	-	CASSEIYGTRGYEQYF	TGTGCCAGCAGTGAAATTTATGGGACTAGAGGGTACGAGCAGTACTTC
TRBJ2-1	19	TRBV7-3	-	-	CASSLENVLGLGSYNEQFF	TGTGCCAGCAGCTTGGAAAACGTACTAGGGTTGGGCTCCTACAATGAGCAGTTCTTC
TRBJ2-1	15	TRBV9	TRBD2	few	CASSAGLAGSGEQFF	TGTGCCAGCAGCGCAGGACTAGCGGGATCCGGTGAGCAGTTCTTC
TRBJ1-1	15	TRBV27	-	-	CASRLEGQGNLFGFF	TGTGCCAGCAGGCTCGAAGGACAAGGTAATCTTTTCGGTTTCTTT
TRBJ2-2	18	TRBV7-4	-	-	CAQIAALGSVRLTGELFF	TGTGCCCAGATTGCCGCTTTGGGGAGTGTAAGGTTAACCGGGGAGCTGTTTTTT
TRBJ2-3	13	TRBV19	TRBD1	-	CASSSDRADTQYF	TGTGCCAGTAGTTCGGACAGGGCAGATACGCAGTATTTT
TRBJ1-1	14	TRBV29-1	-	few	CSVAWLPANTEAFF	TGCAGCGTTGCTTGGTTGCCGGCGAACACTGAAGCTTTCTTT
TRBJ1-5	16	TRBV4-2	TRBD1	few	CASSHVPGQGGQPQHF	TGTGCCAGCAGCCATGTCCCGGGACAGGGCGGGCAGCCCCAGCATTTT
TRBJ2-3	12	TRBV5-4	-	-	CASSLAGDTQYF	TGTGCCAGCAGCTTGGCGGGAGATACGCAGTATTTT
TRBJ2-3	12	TRBV7-2	-	-	CASSLGPSTQYF	TGTGCCAGCAGCTTAGGACCGAGCACGCAGTATTTT
TRBJ1-4	15	TRBV5-4	-	-	CASSRGGQLTEKLFF	TGTGCCAGCAGCAGGGGAGGGCAGTTAACTGAAAAACTGTTTTTT
TRBJ2-7	12	TRBV27	-	-	CASSHHDREQYF	TGTGCCAGCAGTCACCATGACAGGGAGCAGTACTTC
TRBJ1-1	14	TRBV28	-	few	CASSRGGANGEAFF	TGTGCCAGCAGTCGTGGGGGGGCAAACGGTGAAGCTTTCTTT
TRBJ2-4	16	TRBV5-3	-	-	CARSLPKTGAKNIQYF	TGTGCCAGAAGCTTGCCCAAGACCGGAGCCAAAAACATTCAGTACTTC
TRBJ2-2	14	TRBV5-6	-	few	CASSSRPNTGELFF	TGTGCCAGCAGCTCTAGACCGAACACCGGGGAGCTGTTTTTT
TRBJ2-5	12	TRBV30	-	-	CAWKGPGETQYF	TGTGCCTGGAAGGGTCCTGGGGAGACCCAGTACTTC
TRBJ2-7	12	TRBV2	TRBD1	-	CASRDRGPEQYF	TGTGCCAGCCGGGACAGGGGGCCCGAGCAGTACTTC
TRBJ2-1	16	TRBV10-1	TRBD2	-	CASSSRTSGAYNEQFF	TGCGCCAGCAGCTCCAGAACTAGCGGGGCATACAATGAGCAGTTCTTC
TRBJ1-4	15	TRBV19	-	-	CASSEAYLRDEKLFF	TGTGCCAGTAGTGAGGCCTACTTGAGGGATGAAAAACTGTTTTTT
TRBJ2-7	15	TRBV19	-	-	CASSAQGRGSYEQYF	TGTGCCAGTAGTGCACAGGGGAGGGGTAGCTACGAGCAGTACTTC
TRBJ2-3	15	TRBV5-8	-	-	CASSGAGVRADTQYF	TGTGCCAGCAGCGGGGCAGGGGTGAGAGCGGATACGCAGTATTTT
TRBJ2-3	17	TRBV7-9	TRBD2	-	CASSPLSGTSGTDTQYF	TGTGCCAGCAGCCCACTTTCCGGGACTAGCGGGACGGATACGCAGTATTTT
TRBJ2-3	16	TRBV28	TRBD1	-	CASSLRDRGLGDTQYF	TGTGCCAGCAGTTTAAGGGACAGGGGACTTGGAGATACGCAGTATTTT
TRBJ2-1	15	TRBV9	-	-	CASSPRPGIYNEQFF	TGTGCCAGCAGCCCCCGGCCAGGGATCTACAATGAGCAGTTCTTC
TRBJ1-5	13	TRBV7-8	-	-	CASSLGVGQPQHF	TGTGCCAGCAGCTTAGGTGTCGGACAGCCCCAGCATTTT
TRBJ2-1	15	TRBV5-1	TRBD2	-	CASSLATSGNNEQFF	TGCGCCAGCAGCTTGGCAACTAGCGGGAACAATGAGCAGTTCTTC